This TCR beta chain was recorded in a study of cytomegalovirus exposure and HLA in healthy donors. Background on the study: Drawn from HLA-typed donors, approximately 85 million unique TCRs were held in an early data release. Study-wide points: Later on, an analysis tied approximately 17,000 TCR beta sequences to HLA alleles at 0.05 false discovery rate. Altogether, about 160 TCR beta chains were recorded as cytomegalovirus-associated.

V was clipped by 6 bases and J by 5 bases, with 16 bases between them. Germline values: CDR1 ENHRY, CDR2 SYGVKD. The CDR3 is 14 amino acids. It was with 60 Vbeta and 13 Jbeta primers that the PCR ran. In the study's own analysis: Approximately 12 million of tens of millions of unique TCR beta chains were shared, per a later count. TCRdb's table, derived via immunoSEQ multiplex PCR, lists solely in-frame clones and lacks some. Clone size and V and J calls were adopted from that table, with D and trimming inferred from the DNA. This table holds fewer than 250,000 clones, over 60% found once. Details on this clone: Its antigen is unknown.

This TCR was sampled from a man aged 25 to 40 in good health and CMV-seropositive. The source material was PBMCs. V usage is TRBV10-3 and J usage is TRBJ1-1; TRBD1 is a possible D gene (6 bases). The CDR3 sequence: CAIRRRGAETEAFF. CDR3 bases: TGTGCCATCAGGAGACGGGGGGCTGAGACTGAAGCTTTCTTT.